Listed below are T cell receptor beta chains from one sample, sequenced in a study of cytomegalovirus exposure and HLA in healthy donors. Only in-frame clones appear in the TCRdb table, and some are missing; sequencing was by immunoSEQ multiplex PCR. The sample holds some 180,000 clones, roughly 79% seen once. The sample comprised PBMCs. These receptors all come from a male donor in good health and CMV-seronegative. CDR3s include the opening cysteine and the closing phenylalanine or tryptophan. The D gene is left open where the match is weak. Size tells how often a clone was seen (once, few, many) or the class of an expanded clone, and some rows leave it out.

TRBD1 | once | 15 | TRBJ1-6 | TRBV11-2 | CASRQQTGGESPLHF | TGTGCCAGCAGGCAACAGACAGGGGGAGAATCACCCCTCCACTTT
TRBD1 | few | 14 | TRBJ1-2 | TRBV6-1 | CASSGQVYAYGYTF | TGTGCCAGCAGCGGACAGGTCTATGCCTATGGCTACACCTTC
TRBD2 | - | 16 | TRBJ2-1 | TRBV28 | CATLPMRGSGSNEQFF | TGTGCCACCCTTCCGATGCGGGGGAGCGGGAGCAATGAGCAGTTCTTC
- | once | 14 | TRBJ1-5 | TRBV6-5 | CASSSVGGNQPQHF | TGTGCCAGCAGTTCGGTGGGCGGCAATCAGCCCCAGCATTTT
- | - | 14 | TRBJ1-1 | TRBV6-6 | CASSDSTGNTEAFF | TGTGCCAGCAGCGATTCGACAGGGAACACTGAAGCTTTCTTT
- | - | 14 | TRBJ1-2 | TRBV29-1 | CSALETGTNYGYTF | TGCAGCGCCTTGGAAACAGGGACTAACTATGGCTACACCTTC
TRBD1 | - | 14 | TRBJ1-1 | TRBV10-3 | CAISESRGHTEAFF | TGTGCCATCAGTGAGAGTAGGGGGCACACTGAAGCTTTCTTT
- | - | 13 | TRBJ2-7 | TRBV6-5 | CASSTGLSYEQYF | TGTGCCAGCAGTACAGGCCTCTCCTACGAGCAGTACTTC
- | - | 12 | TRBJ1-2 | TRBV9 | CASSVDTGGYTF | TGTGCCAGCAGCGTCGACACAGGGGGCTACACCTTC
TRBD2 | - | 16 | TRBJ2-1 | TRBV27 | CASRPFRLAGPNEQFF | TGTGCCAGCAGGCCTTTCCGGCTAGCGGGACCCAATGAGCAGTTCTTC
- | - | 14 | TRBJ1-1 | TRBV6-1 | CASSPHGPNTEAFF | TGTGCCAGCAGTCCCCATGGGCCGAACACTGAAGCTTTCTTT
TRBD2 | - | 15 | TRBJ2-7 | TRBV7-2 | CASSFQRGPAYEQYF | TGTGCCAGCAGCTTTCAGCGGGGCCCCGCCTACGAGCAGTACTTC
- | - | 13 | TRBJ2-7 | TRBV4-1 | CASSQVPLYEQYF | TGCGCCAGCAGCCAGGTTCCTCTCTACGAGCAGTACTTC
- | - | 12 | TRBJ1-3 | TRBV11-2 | CATGQWGNTIYF | TGTGCCACCGGACAGTGGGGAAACACCATATATTTT
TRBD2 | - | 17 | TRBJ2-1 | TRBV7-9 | CASSLTSGPQRNNEQFF | TGTGCCAGCAGCCTGACTAGCGGGCCTCAGCGAAACAATGAGCAGTTCTTC
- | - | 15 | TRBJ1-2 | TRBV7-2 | CASSARPGLQYGYTF | TGTGCCAGCAGCGCGCGGCCCGGACTTCAGTATGGCTACACCTTC
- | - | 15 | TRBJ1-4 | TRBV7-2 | CASSLVPSYNEKLFF | TGTGCCAGCAGCCTCGTCCCTAGTTATAATGAAAAACTGTTTTTT
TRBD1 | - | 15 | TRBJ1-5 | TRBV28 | CASTLTGGPHQPQHF | TGTGCCAGCACCTTGACAGGGGGCCCTCATCAGCCCCAGCATTTT
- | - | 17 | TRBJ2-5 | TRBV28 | CASSLPDRDSYQETQYF | TGTGCCAGCAGTTTACCAGACAGGGACTCGTACCAAGAGACCCAGTACTTC
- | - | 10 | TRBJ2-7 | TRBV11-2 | CASSHYEQYF | TGTGCCAGCAGCCATTACGAGCAGTACTTC
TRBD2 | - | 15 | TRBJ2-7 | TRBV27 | CASSFGGGTVYEQYF | TGTGCCAGCAGTTTCGGGGGGGGCACAGTCTACGAGCAGTACTTC
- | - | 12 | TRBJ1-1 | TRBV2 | CASSLLNTEAFF | TGTGCCAGCAGTCTCTTGAACACTGAAGCTTTCTTT
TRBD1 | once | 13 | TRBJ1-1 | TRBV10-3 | CAINLDRGTEAFF | TGTGCCATCAACCTGGACAGGGGCACTGAAGCTTTCTTT
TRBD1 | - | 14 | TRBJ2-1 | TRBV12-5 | CASGLRLQGPEQFF | TGTGCTAGTGGTTTGAGATTACAGGGGCCTGAGCAGTTCTTC
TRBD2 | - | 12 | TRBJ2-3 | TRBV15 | CATSRAGGPQYF | TGTGCCACCAGCAGGGCGGGGGGGCCGCAGTATTTT
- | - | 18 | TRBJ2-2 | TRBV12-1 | CASSFVLAGGRSTGELFF | TGTGCCAGCAGCTTTGTGCTAGCGGGGGGGCGAAGCACCGGGGAGCTGTTTTTT
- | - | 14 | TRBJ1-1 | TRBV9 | CASSVGGEGTEAFF | TGTGCCAGCAGCGTAGGCGGGGAGGGCACTGAAGCTTTCTTT
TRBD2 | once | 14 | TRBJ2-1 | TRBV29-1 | CSVPSGSYYNEQFF | TGCAGCGTTCCCAGCGGGAGTTACTACAATGAGCAGTTCTTC
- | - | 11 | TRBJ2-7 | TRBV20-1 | CSATREVEQYF | TGCAGTGCAACCAGAGAGGTCGAGCAGTACTTC